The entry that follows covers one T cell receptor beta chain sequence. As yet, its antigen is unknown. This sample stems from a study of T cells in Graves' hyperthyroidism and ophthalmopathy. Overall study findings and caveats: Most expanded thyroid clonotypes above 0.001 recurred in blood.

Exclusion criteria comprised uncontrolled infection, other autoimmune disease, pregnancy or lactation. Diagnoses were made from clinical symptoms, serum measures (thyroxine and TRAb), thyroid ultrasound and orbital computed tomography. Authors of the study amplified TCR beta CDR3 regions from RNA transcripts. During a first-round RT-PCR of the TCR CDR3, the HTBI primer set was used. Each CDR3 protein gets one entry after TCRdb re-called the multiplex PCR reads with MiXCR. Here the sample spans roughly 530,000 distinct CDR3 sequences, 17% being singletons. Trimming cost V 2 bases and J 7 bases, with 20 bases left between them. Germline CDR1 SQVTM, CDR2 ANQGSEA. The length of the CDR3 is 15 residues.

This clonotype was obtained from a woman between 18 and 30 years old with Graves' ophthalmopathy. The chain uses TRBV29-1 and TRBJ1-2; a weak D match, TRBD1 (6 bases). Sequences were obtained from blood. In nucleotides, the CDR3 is TGCAGCGTTGAACAAGGGGCAGGGGAAAGATCTGGCTACACCTTC. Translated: CSVEQGAGERSGYTF.